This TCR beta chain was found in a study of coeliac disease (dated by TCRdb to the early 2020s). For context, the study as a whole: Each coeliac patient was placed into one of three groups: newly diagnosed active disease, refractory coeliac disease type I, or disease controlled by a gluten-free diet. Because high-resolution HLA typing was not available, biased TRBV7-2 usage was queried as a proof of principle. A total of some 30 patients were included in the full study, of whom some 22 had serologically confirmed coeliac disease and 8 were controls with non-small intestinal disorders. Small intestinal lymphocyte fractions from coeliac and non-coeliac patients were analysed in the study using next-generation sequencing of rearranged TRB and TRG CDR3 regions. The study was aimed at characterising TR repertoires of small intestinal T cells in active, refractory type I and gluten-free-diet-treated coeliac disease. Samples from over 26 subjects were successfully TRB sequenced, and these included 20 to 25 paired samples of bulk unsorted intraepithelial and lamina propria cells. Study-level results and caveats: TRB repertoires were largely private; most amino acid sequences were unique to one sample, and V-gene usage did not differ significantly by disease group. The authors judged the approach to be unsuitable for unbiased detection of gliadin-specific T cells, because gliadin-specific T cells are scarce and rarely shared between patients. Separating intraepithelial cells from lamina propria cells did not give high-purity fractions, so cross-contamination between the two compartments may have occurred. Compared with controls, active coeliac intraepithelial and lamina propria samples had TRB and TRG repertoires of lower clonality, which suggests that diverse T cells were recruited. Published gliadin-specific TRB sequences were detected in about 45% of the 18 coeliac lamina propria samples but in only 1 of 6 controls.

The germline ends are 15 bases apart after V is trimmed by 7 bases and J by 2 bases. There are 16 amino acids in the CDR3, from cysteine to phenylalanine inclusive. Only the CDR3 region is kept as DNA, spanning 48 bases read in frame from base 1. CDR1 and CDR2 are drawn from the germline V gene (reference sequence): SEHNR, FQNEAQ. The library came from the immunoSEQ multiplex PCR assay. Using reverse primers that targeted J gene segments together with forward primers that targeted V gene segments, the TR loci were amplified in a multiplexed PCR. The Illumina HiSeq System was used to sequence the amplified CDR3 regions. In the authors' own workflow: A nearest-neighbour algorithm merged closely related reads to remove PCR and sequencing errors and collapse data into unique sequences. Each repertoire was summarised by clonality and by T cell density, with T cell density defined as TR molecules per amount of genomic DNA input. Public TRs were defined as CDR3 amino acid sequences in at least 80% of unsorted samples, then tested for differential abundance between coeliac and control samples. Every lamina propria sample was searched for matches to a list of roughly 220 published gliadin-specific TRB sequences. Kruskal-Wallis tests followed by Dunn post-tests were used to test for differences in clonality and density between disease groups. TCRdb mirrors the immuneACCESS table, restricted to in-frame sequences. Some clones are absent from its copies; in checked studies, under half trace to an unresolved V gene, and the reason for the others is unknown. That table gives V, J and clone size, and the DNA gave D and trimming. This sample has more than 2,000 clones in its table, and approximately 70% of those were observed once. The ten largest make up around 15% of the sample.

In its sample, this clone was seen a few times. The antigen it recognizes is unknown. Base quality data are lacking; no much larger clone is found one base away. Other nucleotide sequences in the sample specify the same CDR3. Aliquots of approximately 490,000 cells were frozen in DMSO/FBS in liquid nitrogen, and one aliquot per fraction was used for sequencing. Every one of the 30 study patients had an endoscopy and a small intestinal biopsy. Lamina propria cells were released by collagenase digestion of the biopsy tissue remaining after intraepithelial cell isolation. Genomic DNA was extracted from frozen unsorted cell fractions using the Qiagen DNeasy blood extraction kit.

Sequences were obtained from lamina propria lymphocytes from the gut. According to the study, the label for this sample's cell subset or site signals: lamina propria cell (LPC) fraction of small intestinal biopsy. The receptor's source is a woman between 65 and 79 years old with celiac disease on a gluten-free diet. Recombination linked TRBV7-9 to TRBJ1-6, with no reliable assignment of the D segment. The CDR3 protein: CASNPLDEPYNSPLHF. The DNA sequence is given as TGTGCCAGCAACCCCCTAGATGAACCCTATAATTCACCCCTCCACTTT.